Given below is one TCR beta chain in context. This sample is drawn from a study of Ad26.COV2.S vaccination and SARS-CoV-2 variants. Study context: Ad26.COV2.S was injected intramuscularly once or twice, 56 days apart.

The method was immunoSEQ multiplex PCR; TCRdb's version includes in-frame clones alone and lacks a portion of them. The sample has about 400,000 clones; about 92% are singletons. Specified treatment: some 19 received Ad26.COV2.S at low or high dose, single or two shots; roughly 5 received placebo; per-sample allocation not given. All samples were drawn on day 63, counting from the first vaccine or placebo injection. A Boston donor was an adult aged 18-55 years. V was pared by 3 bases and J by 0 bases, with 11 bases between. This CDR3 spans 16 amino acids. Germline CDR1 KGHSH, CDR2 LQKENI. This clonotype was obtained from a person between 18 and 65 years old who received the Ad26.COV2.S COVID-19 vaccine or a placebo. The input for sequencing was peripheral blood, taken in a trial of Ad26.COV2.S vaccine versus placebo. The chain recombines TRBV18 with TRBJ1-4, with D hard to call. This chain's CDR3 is CASSPFPQPTNEKLFF. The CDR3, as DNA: TGTGCCAGCTCACCCTTCCCACAGCCAACTAATGAAAAACTGTTTTTT.